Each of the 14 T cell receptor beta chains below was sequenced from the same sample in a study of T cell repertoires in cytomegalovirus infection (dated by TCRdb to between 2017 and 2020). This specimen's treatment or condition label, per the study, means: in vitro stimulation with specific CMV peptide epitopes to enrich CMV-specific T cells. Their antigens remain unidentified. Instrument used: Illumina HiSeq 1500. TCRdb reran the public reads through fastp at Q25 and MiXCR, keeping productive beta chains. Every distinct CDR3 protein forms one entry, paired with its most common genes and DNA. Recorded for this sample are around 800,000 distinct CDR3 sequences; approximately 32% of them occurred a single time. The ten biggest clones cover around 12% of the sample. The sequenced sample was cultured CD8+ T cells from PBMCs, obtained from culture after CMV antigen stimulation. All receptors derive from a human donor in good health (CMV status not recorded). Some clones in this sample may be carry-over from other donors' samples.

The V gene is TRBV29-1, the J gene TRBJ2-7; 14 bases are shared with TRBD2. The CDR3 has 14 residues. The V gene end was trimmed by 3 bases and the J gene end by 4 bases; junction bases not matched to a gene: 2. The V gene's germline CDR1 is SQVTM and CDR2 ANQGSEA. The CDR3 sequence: CSVEGLAGEYEQYF. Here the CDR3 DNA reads TGCAGCGTTGAGGGACTAGCGGGGGAGTACGAGCAGTACTTC.

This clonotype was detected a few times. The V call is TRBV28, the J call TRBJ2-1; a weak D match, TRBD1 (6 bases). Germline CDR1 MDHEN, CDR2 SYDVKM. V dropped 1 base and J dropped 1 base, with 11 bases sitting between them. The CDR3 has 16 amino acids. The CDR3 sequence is CASSLLGGTSYNEQFF. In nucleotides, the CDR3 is TGTGCCAGCAGTTTATTAGGGGGAACATCCTACAATGAGCAGTTCTTC.

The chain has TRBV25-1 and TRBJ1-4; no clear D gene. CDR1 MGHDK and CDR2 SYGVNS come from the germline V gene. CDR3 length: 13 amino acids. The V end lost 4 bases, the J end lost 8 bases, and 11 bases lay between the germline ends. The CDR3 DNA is TGTGCCAGCAGTGTAACAGCTTGGGAAAAACTGTTTTTT. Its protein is CASSVTAWEKLFF.

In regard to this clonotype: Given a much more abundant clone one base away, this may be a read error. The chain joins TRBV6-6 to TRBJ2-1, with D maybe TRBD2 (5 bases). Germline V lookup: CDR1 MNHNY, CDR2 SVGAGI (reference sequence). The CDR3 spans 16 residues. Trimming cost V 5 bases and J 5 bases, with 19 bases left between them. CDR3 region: CASSAGIAQVDNEQFF. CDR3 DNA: TGTGCCAGCAGTGCCGGGATAGCCCAAGTCGACAATGAGCAGTTCTTC.

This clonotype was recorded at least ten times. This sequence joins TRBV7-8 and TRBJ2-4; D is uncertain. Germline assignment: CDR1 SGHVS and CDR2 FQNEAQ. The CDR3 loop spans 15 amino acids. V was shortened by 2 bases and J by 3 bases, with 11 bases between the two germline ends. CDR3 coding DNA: TGTGCCAGCAGCTTATACGATACAATCAAAAACATTCAGTACTTC. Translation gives CASSLYDTIKNIQYF.

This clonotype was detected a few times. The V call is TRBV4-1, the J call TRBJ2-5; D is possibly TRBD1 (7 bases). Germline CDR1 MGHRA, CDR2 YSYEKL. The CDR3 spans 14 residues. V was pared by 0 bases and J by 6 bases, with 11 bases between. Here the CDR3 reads CASSQDPGGKTQYF. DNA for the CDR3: TGCGCCAGCAGCCAAGATCCAGGGGGGAAGACCCAGTACTTC.

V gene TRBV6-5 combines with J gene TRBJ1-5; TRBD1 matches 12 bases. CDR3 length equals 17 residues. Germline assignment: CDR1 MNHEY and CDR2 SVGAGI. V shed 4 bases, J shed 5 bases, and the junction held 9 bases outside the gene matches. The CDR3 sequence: CASSSLGTGGQDQPQHF. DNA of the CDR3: TGTGCCAGCAGTTCGCTCGGGACAGGGGGCCAGGATCAGCCCCAGCATTTT.

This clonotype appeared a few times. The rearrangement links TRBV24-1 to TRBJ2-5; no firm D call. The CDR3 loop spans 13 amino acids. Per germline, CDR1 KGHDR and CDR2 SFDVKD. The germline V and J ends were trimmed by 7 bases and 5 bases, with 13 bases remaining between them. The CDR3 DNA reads TGTGCCACCAGCGGGCGACAATCTGAGACCCAGTACTTC. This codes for CATSGRQSETQYF.

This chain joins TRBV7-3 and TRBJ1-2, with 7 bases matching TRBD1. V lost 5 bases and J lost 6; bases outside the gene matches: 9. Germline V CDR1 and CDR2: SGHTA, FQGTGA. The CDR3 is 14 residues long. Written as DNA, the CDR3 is TGTGCCAGCAGCCCCACCGACAGGGACGATGGCTACACCTTC. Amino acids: CASSPTDRDDGYTF.

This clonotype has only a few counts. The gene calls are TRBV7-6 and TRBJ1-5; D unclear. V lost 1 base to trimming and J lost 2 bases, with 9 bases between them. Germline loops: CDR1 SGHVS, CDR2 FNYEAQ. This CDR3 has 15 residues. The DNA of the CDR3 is TGTGCCAGCAGCTTAGTCCCCGATGGCAATCAGCCCCAGCATTTT. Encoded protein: CASSLVPDGNQPQHF.

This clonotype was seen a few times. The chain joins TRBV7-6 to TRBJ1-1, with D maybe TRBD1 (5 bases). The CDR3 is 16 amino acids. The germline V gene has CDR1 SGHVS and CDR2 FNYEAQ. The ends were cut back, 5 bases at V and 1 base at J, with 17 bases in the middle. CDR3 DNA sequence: TGTGCCAGCAGCCGGAAGTCAGGGCAATCGAACACTGAAGCTTTCTTT. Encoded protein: CASSRKSGQSNTEAFF.

DNA of the CDR3: TGTGCCAGCAGCTTAACCCGGGACACCGGGGAGCTGTTTTTT. This translates into CASSLTRDTGELFF. The genes are TRBV13 and TRBJ2-2; unclear D gene. V lost 2 bases and J lost 3, with 7 bases in between. Per the germline V gene, CDR1 is PRHDT and CDR2 is FYEKMQ (reference sequence). There are 14 residues in the CDR3.

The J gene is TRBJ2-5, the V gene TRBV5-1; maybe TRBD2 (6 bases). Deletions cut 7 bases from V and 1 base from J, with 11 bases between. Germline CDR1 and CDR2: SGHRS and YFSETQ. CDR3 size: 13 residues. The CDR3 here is CASGTEGQETQYF. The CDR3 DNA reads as TGCGCCAGCGGGACGGAGGGCCAAGAGACCCAGTACTTC.

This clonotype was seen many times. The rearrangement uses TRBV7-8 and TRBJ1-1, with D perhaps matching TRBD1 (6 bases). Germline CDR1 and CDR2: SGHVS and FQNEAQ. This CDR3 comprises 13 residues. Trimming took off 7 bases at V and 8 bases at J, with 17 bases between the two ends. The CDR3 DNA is TGTGCCAGCACAAAAGGGGGGTCAAGGGAAGCTTTCTTT. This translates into CASTKGGSREAFF. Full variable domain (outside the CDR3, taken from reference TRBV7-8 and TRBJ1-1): GAGVSQSPRYKVAKRGQDVALRCDPISGHVSLFWYQQALGQGPEFLTYFQNEAQLDKSGLPSDRFFAERPEGSVSTLKIQRTQQEDSAVYLCASTKGGSREAFFGQGTRLTVV.